A selection of T cell receptor beta chains follows, all from one sample in a study of cytomegalovirus exposure and HLA in healthy donors. Using immunoSEQ multiplex PCR, the repertoire was profiled, and TCRdb retains in-frame clones only, with some absent. The repertoire holds fewer than 200,000 clones, with 80% as singletons. Sample: PBMCs. The receptors were sampled from a man aged 30 to 45 in good health and CMV-seronegative. Both conserved end residues are trimmed from each CDR3. The order of the fields is clone size, CDR3 length, J gene, V gene, CDR3 protein. A row's size may be missing; if present it is once, few, many or a size class.

clone_size: -
cdr3_length: 16
j_call: TRBJ2-3
v_call: TRBV27
cdr3_aa: ASSFPSLAGGFTDTQY

clone_size: -
cdr3_length: 14
j_call: TRBJ1-4
v_call: TRBV27
cdr3_aa: ASSHWVGTGNEKLF

clone_size: -
cdr3_length: 11
j_call: TRBJ1-1
v_call: TRBV7-9
cdr3_aa: ASSLEVGLKAF

clone_size: -
cdr3_length: 10
j_call: TRBJ1-2
v_call: TRBV30
cdr3_aa: AWSPGSHGYT

clone_size: once
cdr3_length: 11
j_call: TRBJ2-3
v_call: TRBV6-6
cdr3_aa: ASSYRHSDTQY

clone_size: -
cdr3_length: 15
j_call: TRBJ1-3
v_call: TRBV5-6
cdr3_aa: ASSGTTGPSSGNTIY

clone_size: -
cdr3_length: 13
j_call: TRBJ1-1
v_call: TRBV27
cdr3_aa: ASRIVTGGLTEAF

clone_size: -
cdr3_length: 13
j_call: TRBJ1-4
v_call: TRBV7-9
cdr3_aa: ASSEPGQEGEKLF

clone_size: -
cdr3_length: 13
j_call: TRBJ2-2
v_call: TRBV15
cdr3_aa: ATSTDRGNTGELF

clone_size: -
cdr3_length: 12
j_call: TRBJ2-7
v_call: TRBV19
cdr3_aa: ASSPRPGDYEQY

clone_size: few
cdr3_length: 14
j_call: TRBJ1-2
v_call: TRBV30
cdr3_aa: AWIRQGTRLNYGYT

clone_size: -
cdr3_length: 13
j_call: -
v_call: TRBV7-3
cdr3_aa: ASSLEGAGRYEQY

clone_size: -
cdr3_length: 13
j_call: TRBJ1-3
v_call: TRBV6-1
cdr3_aa: ASREDGYSGNTIY

clone_size: -
cdr3_length: 11
j_call: TRBJ1-5
v_call: TRBV2
cdr3_aa: ASLRGYNQPQH

clone_size: -
cdr3_length: 14
j_call: TRBJ2-2
v_call: TRBV27
cdr3_aa: ASSLWGTAYTGELF

clone_size: -
cdr3_length: 11
j_call: TRBJ2-1
v_call: TRBV7-9
cdr3_aa: ASSLGPYNEQF

clone_size: once
cdr3_length: 16
j_call: TRBJ2-3
v_call: TRBV30
cdr3_aa: AWSVLDYGTGGPDTQY

clone_size: -
cdr3_length: 12
j_call: TRBJ1-5
v_call: TRBV28
cdr3_aa: ASNIVRVGQPQH

clone_size: -
cdr3_length: 11
j_call: TRBJ1-6
v_call: TRBV27
cdr3_aa: ASSYYSLSPLH

clone_size: -
cdr3_length: 12
j_call: TRBJ2-3
v_call: TRBV30
cdr3_aa: AWSVTGFTDTQY

clone_size: -
cdr3_length: 13
j_call: TRBJ1-5
v_call: TRBV28
cdr3_aa: ASSVVGAPNQPQH